Following are 11 T cell receptor beta chains from one sample sequenced in a study of blood T cell repertoires in COVID-19. The table came from immunoSEQ multiplex PCR; TCRdb's copy has only in-frame clones and leaves some out. The profile shows about 270,000 clones, around 86% of them singletons. The specimen sequenced was PBMCs or T cells enriched from blood (not recorded which). The source of these receptors is a woman between 18 and 29 years old who had recovered from COVID-19.

The rearrangement links TRBV6-2 or TRBV6-3 to TRBJ1-5; D is ambiguous. Germline V gene data show CDR1 as MNHEY and CDR2 as SVGEGT. The CDR3 has 18 amino acids. The V and J ends lost 0 bases and 3 bases respectively, with 18 bases between them. Here the CDR3 DNA reads TGTGCCAGCAGTTACTCGACGGAGGAGGGATACGACAATCAGCCCCAGCATTTT. Translated: CASSYSTEEGYDNQPQHF.

The chain joins TRBV19 to TRBJ1-1, with 7 bases lining up with TRBD1. Germline V gene data show CDR1 as LNHDA and CDR2 as SQIVND (reference sequence). CDR3 length equals 10 residues. With 11 bases clipped from V and 4 bases from J, the junction kept 1 base outside the gene matches. The CDR3 DNA sequence: TGTGCCCAGGGGGTCACTGAAGCTTTCTTT. Residues: CAQGVTEAFF.

V gene TRBV4-3 combines with J gene TRBJ1-2, with TRBD1 matching 7 bases. The CDR3 has 15 residues. The J segment lost 5 bases and the V segment lost 0 bases, leaving 6 bases of the junction unmatched. Germline V lookup: CDR1 LGHNA, CDR2 YSLEER. The chain's CDR3 is CASSQDRGPGYGYTF. The CDR3 nucleotides read TGCGCCAGCAGCCAAGATAGGGGGCCAGGATATGGCTACACCTTC.

The V call is TRBV5-1, the J call TRBJ1-3, with no clear D. The ends were cut back, 7 bases at V and 0 bases at J, with 8 bases in the middle. Germline CDR1 reads SGHRS; CDR2 reads YFSETQ. The CDR3 has 13 amino acids. This CDR3 reads CASSWSSGNTIYF. CDR3 bases: TGCGCCAGCTCCTGGAGCTCTGGAAACACCATATATTTT. Full variable domain (outside the CDR3, taken from reference TRBV5-1 and TRBJ1-3): KAGVTQTPRYLIKTRGQQVTLSCSPISGHRSVSWYQQTPGQGLQFLFEYFSETQRNKGNFPGRFSGRQFSNSRSEMNVSTLELGDSALYLCASSWSSGNTIYFGEGSWLTVV.

The chain has TRBV6-4 and TRBJ2-7; tentative D call: TRBD1 (7 bases). The CDR3 totals 16 residues. V lost 6 bases to trimming and J lost 5 bases, with 23 bases between them. The germline CDR1 and CDR2 sequences are MRHNA and SNTAGT. CDR3 region: CASRGPHQGGCDEQYF. The DNA of the CDR3 is TGTGCCAGCAGGGGCCCTCATCAGGGGGGCTGTGACGAGCAGTACTTC.

As to this clone: The sample has other DNA sequences that encode this CDR3 too. V usage is TRBV7-2 and J usage is TRBJ2-7; 7 bases fit TRBD1. Per germline, CDR1 SGHTA and CDR2 FQGNSA. The CDR3 is made up of 14 amino acids. Trimming at V came to 3 bases and at J to 6 bases, leaving 8 bases not matched to a gene. The CDR3 DNA sequence: TGTGCCAGCAGCTTCAGTCTAGCAGGGGGCGAGCAGTACTTC. Translating it yields CASSFSLAGGEQYF.

This clone was observed a single time. The chain joins TRBV5-1 to TRBJ1-1, with 10 bases lining up with TRBD1. This CDR3 has 15 amino acids. V shed 0 bases, J shed 6 bases, and the junction held 5 bases outside the gene matches. Germline CDR1 and CDR2: SGHRS and YFSETQ. The CDR3 reads CASSLVGTGASEAFF. DNA for the CDR3: TGCGCCAGCAGCTTGGTTGGGACAGGGGCCTCTGAAGCTTTCTTT.

The rearrangement joins TRBV7-2 to TRBJ1-2; no clear D. This CDR3 contains 16 residues. V lost 1 base to trimming and J lost 4 bases, with 16 bases between them. The germline gives CDR1 SGHTA, CDR2 FQGNSA. The CDR3 loop reads CASSLGREVESYGYTF. The CDR3 DNA sequence: TGTGCCAGCAGCTTAGGCCGGGAGGTCGAGAGCTATGGCTACACCTTC.

In this sample, this clone turned up once. The chain links TRBV5-4 to TRBJ1-1, with D possibly being TRBD1 (6 bases). Germline CDR1 is SGHNT and CDR2 is YYREEE (reference sequence). Trimming removed 4 bases from V and 7 bases from J, with 11 bases in between. This CDR3 has 12 residues. CDR3 coding DNA: TGTGCCAGCAGCCGGACAGAGAATGAAGCTTTCTTT. Encoded protein: CASSRTENEAFF.

The V and J genes are TRBV6-5 and TRBJ1-2, with a weak D call TRBD1 (5 bases). The V end was cut by 6 bases, the J end by 4 bases, with 18 bases between. The CDR3 is made up of 15 amino acids. CDR1 and CDR2 from the germline V gene are MNHEY and SVGAGI. The CDR3 DNA sequence: TGTGCCAGCAGACAAGACAGTTCCTCCCCCTATGGCTACACCTTC. As protein: CASRQDSSSPYGYTF.

This chain connects TRBV27 to TRBJ1-2; D may be TRBD1 (6 bases). This CDR3 is 13 amino acids long. Germline V lookup: CDR1 MNHEY, CDR2 SMNVEV (reference sequence). The germline V and J ends were trimmed by 6 bases and 4 bases, with 12 bases remaining between them. This CDR3 is CASSPDRLYGYTF. In nucleotides, the CDR3 is TGTGCCAGCAGCCCAGACAGGCTCTATGGCTACACCTTC.